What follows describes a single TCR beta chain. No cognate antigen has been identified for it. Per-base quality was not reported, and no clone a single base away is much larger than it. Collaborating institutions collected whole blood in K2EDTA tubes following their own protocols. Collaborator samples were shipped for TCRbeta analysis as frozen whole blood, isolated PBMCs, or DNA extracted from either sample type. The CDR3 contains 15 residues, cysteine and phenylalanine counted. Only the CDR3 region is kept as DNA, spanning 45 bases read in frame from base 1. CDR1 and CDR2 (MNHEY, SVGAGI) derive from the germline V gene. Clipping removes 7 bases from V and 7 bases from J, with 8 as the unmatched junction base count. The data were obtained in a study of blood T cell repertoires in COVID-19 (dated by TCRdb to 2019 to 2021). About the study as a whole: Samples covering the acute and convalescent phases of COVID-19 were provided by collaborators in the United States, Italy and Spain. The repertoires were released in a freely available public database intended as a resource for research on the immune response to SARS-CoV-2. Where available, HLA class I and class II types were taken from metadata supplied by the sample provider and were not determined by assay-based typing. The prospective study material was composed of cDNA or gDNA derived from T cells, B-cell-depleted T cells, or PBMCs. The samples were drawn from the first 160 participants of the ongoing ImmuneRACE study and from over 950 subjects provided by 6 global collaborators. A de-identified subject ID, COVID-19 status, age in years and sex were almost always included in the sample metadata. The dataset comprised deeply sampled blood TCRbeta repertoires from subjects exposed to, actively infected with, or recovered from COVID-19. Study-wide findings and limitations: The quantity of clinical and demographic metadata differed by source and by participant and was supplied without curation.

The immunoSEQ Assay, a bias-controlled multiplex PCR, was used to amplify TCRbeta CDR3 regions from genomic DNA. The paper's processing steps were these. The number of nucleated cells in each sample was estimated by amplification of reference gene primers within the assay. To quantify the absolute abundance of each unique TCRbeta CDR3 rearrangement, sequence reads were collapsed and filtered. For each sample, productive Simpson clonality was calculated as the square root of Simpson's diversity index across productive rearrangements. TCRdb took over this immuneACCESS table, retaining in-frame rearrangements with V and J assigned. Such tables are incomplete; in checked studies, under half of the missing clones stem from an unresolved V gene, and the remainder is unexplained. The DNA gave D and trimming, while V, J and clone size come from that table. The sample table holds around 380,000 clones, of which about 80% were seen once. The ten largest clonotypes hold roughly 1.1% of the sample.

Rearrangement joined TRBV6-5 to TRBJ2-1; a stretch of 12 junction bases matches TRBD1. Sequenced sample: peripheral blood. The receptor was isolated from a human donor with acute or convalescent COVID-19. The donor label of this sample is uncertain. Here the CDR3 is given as CASTPGTGGKNEQFF. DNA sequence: TGTGCCAGCACGCCCGGGACAGGGGGCAAGAATGAGCAGTTCTTC.